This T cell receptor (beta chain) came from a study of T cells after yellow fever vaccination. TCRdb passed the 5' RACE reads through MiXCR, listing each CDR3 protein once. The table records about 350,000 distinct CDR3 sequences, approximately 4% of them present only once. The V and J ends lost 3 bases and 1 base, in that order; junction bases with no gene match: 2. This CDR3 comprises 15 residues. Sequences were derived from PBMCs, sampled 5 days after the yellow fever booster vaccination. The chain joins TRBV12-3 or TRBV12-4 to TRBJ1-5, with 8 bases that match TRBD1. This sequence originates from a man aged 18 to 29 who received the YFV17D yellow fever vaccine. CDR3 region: CASSFTGGSNQPQHF. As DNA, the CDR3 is TGTGCCAGCAGTTTTACAGGGGGGAGCAATCAGCCCCAGCATTTT.